The next 21 T cell receptor beta chains were all read from a single sample in a study of shared clonotypes between healthy human individuals. Repertoires were generated with immunoSEQ multiplex PCR, while TCRdb's copy carries only in-frame clones and drops some. The table has approximately 2.3 million clones, over 90% seen once. The sample comprised naive CD4+ T cells from PBMCs. The subset: CD45RA+ positively selected. The receptors were gathered from a man aged 18 to 29 in good health. Some clones in this sample may be carry-over from other donors' samples.

The chain employs TRBV7-9 and TRBJ1-3; no clear D gene. The germline V gene has CDR1 SEHNR and CDR2 FQNEAQ (reference sequence). The CDR3 loop spans 15 amino acids. Deletions cut 1 base from V and 1 base from J, with 8 bases between. This CDR3 is CASSLVLASGNTIYF. As DNA, the CDR3 is TGTGCCAGCAGCTTAGTATTAGCTTCTGGAAACACCATATATTTT.

The chain links TRBV6-5 to TRBJ2-7, with D possibly matching TRBD1 (5 bases). In germline, CDR1 is MNHEY, CDR2 SVGAGI. Trimming removed 0 bases at V and 6 bases at J, with 12 bases between. The CDR3 is 14 residues long. The CDR3: CASSYSTRDGEQYF. The CDR3 nucleotides are TGTGCCAGCAGTTACTCGACCAGGGATGGCGAGCAGTACTTC.

The chain employs TRBV5-1 and TRBJ2-1; TRBD2 agrees at 7 bases. CDR1 is SGHRS, CDR2 YFSETQ, per germline. Losses at the gene ends were 0 bases for V and 2 bases for J; bases not matched to a gene: 11. The length of the CDR3 is 18 residues. This chain's CDR3 is CASSLVWQAGVAYNEQFF. The CDR3, as DNA: TGCGCCAGCAGCTTGGTATGGCAGGCGGGAGTGGCCTACAATGAGCAGTTCTTC.

This CDR3 is CASSERQGVGEKLFF. For the CDR3, the DNA is TGTGCCAGCAGCGAAAGACAGGGGGTAGGCGAAAAACTGTTTTTT. The chain carries TRBV9 and TRBJ1-4, with TRBD1 identical over 9 bases. V gave up 3 bases and J gave up 8 bases; unmatched junction bases: 8. CDR1 is SGDLS and CDR2 is YYNGEE in the germline V gene. CDR3 length: 15 residues.

The chain has TRBV18 and TRBJ2-6; the D gene is possibly TRBD1 (6 bases). Germline CDR1 KGHSH, CDR2 LQKENI. There are 17 residues in the CDR3. V dropped 3 bases and J dropped 1 base, with 13 bases sitting between them. The CDR3 DNA reads as TGTGCCAGCTCACCGCAGGGGCCGCCTTCTGGGGCCAACGTCCTGACTTTC. Translation: CASSPQGPPSGANVLTF.

V gene TRBV5-5 combines with J gene TRBJ1-1; D gene uncertain. Deletions cut 0 bases from V and 6 bases from J, with 12 bases between. The CDR3 is 14 residues long. Germline-derived CDR1 and CDR2 are SGHKS and YYEKEE (reference sequence). In nucleotides, the CDR3 is TGTGCCAGCAGCTTGGGACGGCAGGTCCCTGAAGCTTTCTTT. This encodes CASSLGRQVPEAFF. Supplemented by reference TRBV5-5 and TRBJ1-1, the full variable domain reads DAGVTQSPTHLIKTRGQQVTLRCSPISGHKSVSWYQQVLGQGPQFIFQYYEKEERGRGNFPDRFSARQFPNYSSELNVNALLLGDSALYLCASSLGRQVPEAFFGQGTRLTVV.

V and J are TRBV29-1 and TRBJ2-1; D is unresolved. Deletions cut 1 base from V and 5 bases from J, with 9 bases between. Germline values: CDR1 SQVTM, CDR2 ANQGSEA. The CDR3 consists of 13 residues. The CDR3 sequence: CSVEVLPNNEQFF. The CDR3 region has the DNA TGCAGCGTTGAAGTTCTACCCAACAATGAGCAGTTCTTC.

The chain combines TRBV7-9 with TRBJ1-2; TRBD1 aligns across 8 bases. Germline assignment: CDR1 SEHNR and CDR2 FQNEAQ (reference sequence). The CDR3 is 14 amino acids. Germline trimming cut 3 bases from V and 8 bases from J; bases unmatched to any gene: 8. The CDR3 loop is CASSFLGQGLGYTF. As DNA, the CDR3 is TGTGCCAGCAGCTTTTTAGGACAGGGCCTCGGCTACACCTTC.

The chain recombines TRBV7-2 with TRBJ2-5; 12 nucleotides align to TRBD2. Per the germline V gene, CDR1 is SGHTA and CDR2 is FQGNSA. The J segment lost 5 bases and the V segment lost 5 bases, leaving 9 bases of the junction unmatched. The CDR3 is made up of 16 amino acids. The CDR3 DNA is TGTGCCAGCAGCCCTCTAGCGGGAGGGCCTGGGGAGACCCAGTACTTC. Translated, it gives CASSPLAGGPGETQYF.

This clone was found once. The V call is TRBV9, the J call TRBJ1-1; D is ambiguous. With 0 bases removed from V and 1 base from J, the gap between germline ends came to 10 bases. Germline CDR1 reads SGDLS; CDR2 reads YYNGEE. The CDR3 contains 15 residues. The CDR3, as DNA: TGTGCCAGCAGCGTAGATAGTCGGGGGAACACTGAAGCTTTCTTT. It translates to CASSVDSRGNTEAFF.

The chain is built from TRBV6-5 and TRBJ1-1; a possible D gene is TRBD1 (5 bases). Germline V gene lookup returns CDR1 MNHEY and CDR2 SVGAGI. The V gene lost 5 bases and the J gene lost 4 bases, with 17 bases spanning the gap. This CDR3 is 15 amino acids long. CDR3 DNA sequence: TGTGCCAGCAGTCGCCAGGCTCGGGGGAGCACTGAAGCTTTCTTT. As protein: CASSRQARGSTEAFF.

The rearrangement joins TRBV27 to TRBJ2-5, with 7 bases identical to TRBD1. Trimming cost V 6 bases and J 5 bases; bases outside gene matches: 9. Germline V lookup: CDR1 MNHEY, CDR2 SMNVEV (reference sequence). The CDR3 is 14 amino acids. The CDR3 DNA is TGTGCCAGCAGACGTAGGGGCAGGGGGGAGACCCAGTACTTC. It is translated as CASRRRGRGETQYF.

The chain joins TRBV6-1 to TRBJ1-1, with D uncertain. The V and J ends lost 8 bases and 0 bases respectively, with 13 bases between them. The CDR3 has 14 amino acids. From germline, CDR1 is MNHNS and CDR2 SASEGT. The CDR3 DNA reads TGTGCCAGCGGAACCTTACTTATGAACACTGAAGCTTTCTTT. Translating gives CASGTLLMNTEAFF.

This clone was picked up one time. The chain carries TRBV18 and TRBJ2-7, with 13 bases fitting TRBD2. This CDR3 region has 15 residues. With V trimmed by 4 bases and J by 1 base, 1 base remained unmatched. Germline assignment: CDR1 KGHSH and CDR2 LQKENI. CDR3 loop: CASSRTSGGSYEQYF. CDR3 coding DNA: TGTGCCAGCTCACGGACTAGCGGGGGATCCTACGAGCAGTACTTC.

The chain couples TRBV5-4 to TRBJ2-1; 8 bases align to TRBD2. V shed 4 bases and J 6 bases; nucleotides not matched to a gene: 15. This CDR3 region has 17 residues. Germline assignment: CDR1 SGHNT and CDR2 YYREEE (reference sequence). Here the CDR3 reads CASSQSIGRGAGNEQFF. For the CDR3, the DNA is TGTGCCAGCAGCCAAAGCATTGGGCGGGGGGCAGGCAATGAGCAGTTCTTC.

The rearrangement uses TRBV9 and TRBJ1-2; D might be TRBD1 (5 bases). Between the trimmed V and J ends, which lost 2 bases and 8 bases, there was a span of 13 bases. The CDR3 length is 13 residues. In germline, CDR1 is SGDLS, CDR2 YYNGEE. CDR3 loop: CASSVGGPEGYTF. The CDR3 DNA sequence: TGTGCCAGCAGCGTGGGGGGACCTGAGGGCTACACCTTC.

This chain links TRBV10-2 with TRBJ1-1; D ambiguous. The germline V and J ends were trimmed by 0 bases and 5 bases, with 10 bases remaining between them. Per germline, CDR1 WSHSY and CDR2 SAAADI. This CDR3 is built from 14 residues. The chain's CDR3 is CASSESDSWTEAFF. The CDR3 DNA reads TGCGCCAGCAGTGAGTCCGATAGTTGGACTGAAGCTTTCTTT.

This chain joins TRBV19 and TRBJ2-7, with TRBD1 matching over 7 bases. J was trimmed by 1 base and V by 5 bases; bases with no gene match: 14. The CDR3 loop spans 17 amino acids. The germline gives CDR1 LNHDA, CDR2 SQIVND (reference sequence). The CDR3 loop reads CASSVWLSRDSSYEQYF. The CDR3 nucleotides read TGTGCCAGTAGTGTTTGGCTTAGCCGGGACAGTTCCTACGAGCAGTACTTC.

This sequence joins TRBV7-2 and TRBJ2-4, with 9 bases aligning to TRBD1. Germline V gene lookup returns CDR1 SGHTA and CDR2 FQGNSA. V lost 1 base and J lost 12; bases outside the gene matches: 10. The CDR3 loop spans 15 amino acids. In DNA form, the CDR3 reads TGTGCCAGCAGCTTAGGGACAGGGGCTAGGGCAGCTCAGTACTTC. Residues: CASSLGTGARAAQYF.

The DNA for the CDR3 is TGTGCCAGCAGCGCTAAAAGGGTCCCATTAAATCAGCCCCAGCATTTT. This sequence encodes CASSAKRVPLNQPQHF. The rearrangement links TRBV7-8 to TRBJ1-5, with D hard to call. Germline-derived CDR1 and CDR2 are SGHVS and FQNEAQ. V was clipped by 5 bases and J by 4 bases, with 18 bases between them. The CDR3 contains 16 residues.

This chain connects TRBV28 to TRBJ2-1; 11 bases fit TRBD2. CDR3 size: 15 residues. J was trimmed by 5 bases and V by 5 bases; bases with no gene match: 5. Germline V gene lookup returns CDR1 MDHEN and CDR2 SYDVKM. CDR3 loop: CASSGQGLADNEQFF. The DNA of the CDR3 is TGTGCCAGCAGTGGGCAGGGACTAGCGGACAATGAGCAGTTCTTC.